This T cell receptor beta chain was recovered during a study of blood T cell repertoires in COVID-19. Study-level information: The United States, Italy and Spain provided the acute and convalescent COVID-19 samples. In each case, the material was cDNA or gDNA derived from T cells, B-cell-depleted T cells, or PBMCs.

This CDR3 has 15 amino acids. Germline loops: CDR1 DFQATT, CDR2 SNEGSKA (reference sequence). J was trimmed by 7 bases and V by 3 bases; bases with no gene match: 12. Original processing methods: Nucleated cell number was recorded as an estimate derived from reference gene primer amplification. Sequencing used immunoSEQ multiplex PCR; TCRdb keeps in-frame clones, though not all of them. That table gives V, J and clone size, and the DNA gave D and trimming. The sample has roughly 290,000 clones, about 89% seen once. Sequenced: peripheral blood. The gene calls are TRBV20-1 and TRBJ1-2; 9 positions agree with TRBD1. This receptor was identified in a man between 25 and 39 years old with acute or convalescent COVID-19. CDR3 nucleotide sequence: TGCAGTGCTAGTAAGGACAGGGGCTTAGTTGGTGGCTACACCTTC. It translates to CSASKDRGLVGGYTF.